Below are 28 T cell receptor beta chains sequenced from a single sample in a study of breast tumors, draining lymph nodes, adjacent tissues. TCRdb re-called the multiplex PCR reads with MiXCR, one entry per CDR3 protein. The table has around 43,000 distinct CDR3 sequences, about 21% seen once. Sequenced sample: breast tumor tissue. The receptors stem from a female donor with breast cancer. Some clones in this sample may be carry-over from other donors' samples.

Turning to this clonotype: This may arise from a read error, as a much more abundant clone is one base away. This sequence joins TRBV9 and TRBJ1-2; 11 nucleotides agree with TRBD1. V lost 3 bases, J lost 4 bases, and 5 bases stayed unmatched. Germline values: CDR1 SGDLS, CDR2 YYNGEE. The CDR3 is 15 residues long. CDR3 sequence: CASSAVGTGGYGYTF. The CDR3 bases are TGTGCCAGCAGCGCAGTAGGGACAGGGGGCTATGGCTACACCTTC.

This clonotype showed up just a few times. The V gene is TRBV3-1, the J gene TRBJ2-1; TRBD2 aligns across 7 bases. The CDR3 length is 14 residues. The junction had 7 bases not matched to a gene; V was cut back by 2 bases and J by 9 bases. Germline values: CDR1 LGHDT, CDR2 YNNKEL (reference sequence). The CDR3 is CASSQMRGRPEQFF. DNA of the CDR3: TGTGCCAGCAGCCAAATGCGCGGGAGACCTGAGCAGTTCTTC.

This clonotype was detected many times. This chain joins TRBV6-5 and TRBJ2-1; the match to TRBD1 covers 10 bases. Looked up from germline, CDR1 is MNHEY and CDR2 is SVGAGI. There are 13 residues in the CDR3. V gave up 6 bases and J gave up 12 bases; unmatched junction bases: 8. CDR3 amino acids: CASRLGQGGRQFF. CDR3 nucleotides: TGTGCCAGCAGACTAGGACAGGGGGGGAGGCAGTTCTTC.

CDR3 in DNA: TGTGCCAGCAGCCAAGGGGACTTTCTCCACTACTATGGCTACACCTTC. Translated, it gives CASSQGDFLHYYGYTF. The chain has TRBV14 and TRBJ1-2; tentatively, D is TRBD1 (5 bases). The CDR3 totals 16 residues. Per the germline V gene, CDR1 is SGHDN and CDR2 is FVKESK. V was clipped by 1 base and J by 3 bases, with 15 bases between them.

This clonotype was detected a few times. A much larger clone is a single base away; this may be a read error. The V gene is TRBV2, the J gene TRBJ2-7; D ambiguous. This CDR3 is built from 12 residues. Germline lookup yields CDR1 SNHLY and CDR2 FYNNEI. As DNA, the CDR3 is TGTGCCAGCGGTGACCACATAAGGGAGCAGTACTTC. Its protein is CASGDHIREQYF. The variable domain in full, with the rest retrieved from reference TRBV2 and TRBJ2-7, is EPEVTQTPSHQVTQMGQEVILRCVPISNHLYFYWYRQILGQKVEFLVSFYNNEISEKSEIFDDQFSVERPDGSNFTLKIRSTKLEDSAMYFCASGDHIREQYFGPGTRLTVT.

This clonotype showed up just a few times. This chain joins TRBV12-3 or TRBV12-4 and TRBJ2-3; TRBD2 agrees at 10 bases. V gave up 5 bases and J gave up 0 bases; unmatched junction bases: 11. The CDR3 has 18 amino acids. The CDR3, as DNA: TGTGCCAGCAGTATACTAGCGGGGAGAGGGGTTAGCACAGATACGCAGTATTTT. This sequence encodes CASSILAGRGVSTDTQYF.

Note on this clonotype: The junction does not match germline at one end; this may be a read error. This chain links TRBV28 with TRBJ2-2; 7 positions agree with TRBD2. This CDR3 has 15 residues. Germline V gene lookup returns CDR1 MDHEN and CDR2 SYDVKM. CDR3 DNA: TGTGCCAGCAAGCGGGATGGGGCGAACACCGGGGAGCTGTCTTTT. This encodes CASKRDGANTGELSF.

This clonotype was detected many times. The rearrangement joins TRBV6-5 to TRBJ1-6; TRBD1 matches 7 bases. Germline CDR1 MNHEY, CDR2 SVGAGI. J was trimmed by 5 bases and V by 0 bases; bases with no gene match: 10. The CDR3 extends over 18 amino acids. The CDR3 protein is CASSYSGPGQANNSPLHF. Written as DNA, the CDR3 is TGTGCCAGCAGTTACTCGGGGCCCGGACAGGCCAATAATTCACCCCTCCACTTT.

This clonotype was detected many times. The V and J genes are TRBV6-6 and TRBJ2-2; no clear D gene. The germline CDR1 and CDR2 sequences are MNHNY and SVGAGI (reference sequence). Between the trimmed V and J ends, which lost 7 bases and 3 bases, there was a span of 9 bases. This CDR3 has 13 amino acids. The DNA of the CDR3 is TGTGCCAGCACCAAAACCTACACCGGGGAGCTGTTTTTT. Its protein is CASTKTYTGELFF.

This clonotype was observed many times. V usage is TRBV6-4 and J usage is TRBJ1-3; possibly TRBD1 for D (5 bases). Trimming shortened V by 4 bases and J by 3 bases, and 16 bases separated the two germline ends. There are 16 residues in the CDR3. Germline CDR1 and CDR2: MRHNA and SNTAGT. The CDR3 reads CASSAVARENGNTIYF. The DNA of the CDR3 is TGTGCCAGCAGTGCTGTAGCCAGGGAGAATGGAAACACCATATATTTT.

Many counts were recorded for this clonotype. The chain has TRBV19 and TRBJ1-2; D unclear. The CDR3 spans 17 residues. Between the trimmed V and J ends, which lost 1 base and 6 bases, there was a span of 21 bases. Germline V gene sequence: CDR1 LNHDA, CDR2 SQIVND (reference sequence). For the CDR3, the DNA is TGTGCCAGTAGTATAGGGAGTGCGAGGTGGCGAGAACATGGCTACACCTTC. It translates to CASSIGSARWREHGYTF.

This chain uses TRBV24-1 with TRBJ2-7; 8 nucleotides match TRBD1. This CDR3 spans 14 amino acids. Germline assignment: CDR1 KGHDR and CDR2 SFDVKD. Trimming took 8 bases from V and 3 from J; bases not matched to a gene: 8. The CDR3 spells CATNQTGVVYEQYF. Here the CDR3 DNA reads TGTGCCACCAACCAGACAGGGGTGGTCTACGAGCAGTACTTC.

Many counts were recorded for this clonotype. The chain links TRBV3-1 to TRBJ1-5; D remains ambiguous. The germline V and J ends were trimmed by 1 base and 4 bases, with 8 bases remaining between them. Germline V gene sequence: CDR1 LGHDT, CDR2 YNNKEL (reference sequence). This CDR3 contains 14 residues. In DNA form, the CDR3 reads TGTGCCAGCAGCCAAGGAGTTAGGAATCAGCCCCAGCATTTT. It specifies CASSQGVRNQPQHF.

This clonotype was seen a handful of times. The chain employs TRBV11-2 and TRBJ2-1; 7 bases align to TRBD1. The length of the CDR3 is 15 residues. The V gene end was trimmed by 3 bases and the J gene end by 5 bases; junction bases not matched to a gene: 7. Looked up from germline, CDR1 is SGHAT and CDR2 is FQNNGV. The CDR3, as DNA: TGTGCCAGCAGCTTCGGCCCAGGGGGACACAATGAGCAGTTCTTC. Translated: CASSFGPGGHNEQFF. The full variable domain, completed using reference TRBV11-2 and TRBJ2-1, is EAGVAQSPRYKIIEKRQSVAFWCNPISGHATLYWYQQILGQGPKLLIQFQNNGVVDDSQLPKDRFSAERLKGVDSTLKIQPAKLEDSAVYLCASSFGPGGHNEQFFGPGTRLTVL.

Ten or more counts support this clonotype. V usage is TRBV7-9 and J usage is TRBJ1-3, with D unresolved. Between the trimmed V and J ends, which lost 1 base and 5 bases, there was a span of 12 bases. Looked up from germline, CDR1 is SEHNR and CDR2 is FQNEAQ (reference sequence). This CDR3 is built from 15 residues. CDR3 in DNA: TGTGCCAGCAGCTTAGGGCCAAATGTCCGAAACACCATATATTTT. Its protein is CASSLGPNVRNTIYF.

Many counts were recorded for this clonotype. This chain uses TRBV12-3 or TRBV12-4 with TRBJ1-6; 8 nucleotides agree with TRBD1. This CDR3 region has 15 residues. V shed 5 bases and J 9 bases; nucleotides not matched to a gene: 9. For the CDR3, the DNA is TGTGCCAGCAGTCTAGGACAGGGAGCTTTTTCACCCCTCCACTTT. Translation: CASSLGQGAFSPLHF.

This clonotype occurred many times. V gene TRBV2 combines with J gene TRBJ1-2; 10 nucleotides agree with TRBD1. The CDR3 contains 15 residues. Losses at the gene ends were 6 bases for V and 3 bases for J; bases not matched to a gene: 7. The V gene's germline CDR1 is SNHLY and CDR2 FYNNEI. Here the CDR3 reads CASRDDRGLYYGYTF. The DNA for the CDR3 is TGTGCCAGCAGGGACGACAGGGGGCTTTACTATGGCTACACCTTC. The full variable domain, its missing parts supplied by reference TRBV2 and TRBJ1-2, is EPEVTQTPSHQVTQMGQEVILRCVPISNHLYFYWYRQILGQKVEFLVSFYNNEISEKSEIFDDQFSVERPDGSNFTLKIRSTKLEDSAMYFCASRDDRGLYYGYTFGSGTRLTVV.

This clonotype was recorded a few times. CDR3 sequence reads: CASSPGPGGEYNEQFF. The CDR3 nucleotides are TGTGCCAGCAGCCCTGGCCCCGGGGGGGAATACAATGAGCAGTTCTTC. The chain recombines TRBV11-1 with TRBJ2-1; 8 bases align to TRBD2. V lost 5 bases, J lost 4 bases, and 10 bases stayed unmatched. The CDR3 loop spans 16 amino acids. Germline V gene data show CDR1 as SGHAT and CDR2 as FQDESV (reference sequence).

The chain is built from TRBV5-4 and TRBJ2-1; 9 nucleotides agree with TRBD1. After removal of 3 bases from V and 2 bases from J, the junction contained 6 bases not matched to a gene. The CDR3 loop spans 16 amino acids. In germline, CDR1 is SGHNT, CDR2 YYREEE (reference sequence). The CDR3: CASSSGTGRTYNEQFF. CDR3 nucleotides: TGTGCCAGCAGCTCCGGGACAGGGCGAACCTACAATGAGCAGTTCTTC. Filled out from reference TRBV5-4 and TRBJ2-1, the complete variable domain reads ETGVTQSPTHLIKTRGQQVTLRCSSQSGHNTVSWYQQALGQGPQFIFQYYREEENGRGNFPPRFSGLQFPNYSSELNVNALELDDSALYLCASSSGTGRTYNEQFFGPGTRLTVL.

This clonotype was counted a few times. The chain carries TRBV28 and TRBJ2-7, with unresolved D. V was pared by 4 bases and J by 4 bases, with 8 bases between. Per the germline V gene, CDR1 is MDHEN and CDR2 is SYDVKM. This CDR3 contains 12 residues. This chain's CDR3 is CASSSVHYEQYF. Here the CDR3 DNA reads TGTGCCAGCAGTTCCGTTCATTACGAGCAGTACTTC.

In its sample, this clonotype was seen a few times. With a much larger clone just one base away, this may be a read error. The genes are TRBV6-1 and TRBJ1-2; perhaps TRBD1 as D (6 bases). V was pared by 6 bases and J by 6 bases, with 14 bases between. This CDR3 has 13 residues. CDR1 is MNHNS, CDR2 SASEGT, per germline. CDR3 DNA: TGTGCCAGCAGACTACAGGGTTGGCATGGCTACACCTTC. Translating it yields CASRLQGWHGYTF.

The chain has TRBV5-1 and TRBJ2-1, with 8 bases aligning to TRBD2. The CDR3 spans 16 residues. V shed 4 bases, J shed 4 bases, and the junction held 10 bases outside the gene matches. The germline V gene encodes CDR1 SGHRS and CDR2 YFSETQ. The CDR3 DNA reads as TGCGCCAGCAGCCTCCCCGGGACTAGTGATTACAATGAGCAGTTCTTC. Translated, it gives CASSLPGTSDYNEQFF.

To note about this clonotype: A much larger clone sits a single nucleotide away, making a read error possible. It is likely a read error, because the conserved phenylalanine at the end of the CDR3 is missing. DNA of the CDR3: TGTGCCAGCAGCTTACAGGGACAGGGGACGGATGGCTACACCATC. Translating it yields CASSLQGQGTDGYTI. The chain couples TRBV11-2 to TRBJ1-2, with 10 bases fitting TRBD1. The V gene's germline CDR1 is SGHAT and CDR2 FQNNGV. The length of the CDR3 is 15 residues. With 2 bases clipped from V and 6 bases from J, the junction kept 6 bases outside the gene matches.

This clonotype has a count of ten or more. The V gene is TRBV19, the J gene TRBJ1-2, with a tentative D call TRBD1 (5 bases). The CDR3 is 13 residues long. Looked up from germline, CDR1 is LNHDA and CDR2 is SQIVND (reference sequence). Trimming stripped 5 bases from V and 4 bases from J, with 11 bases between. CDR3 sequence reads: CASSWDASYGYTF. The CDR3, as DNA: TGTGCCAGTAGTTGGGACGCCTCCTATGGCTACACCTTC.

This clonotype has a count of ten or more. The V gene is TRBV27, the J gene TRBJ2-3; the match to TRBD2 covers 7 bases. The ends lost 8 bases at V and 1 base at J; junction bases unmatched: 12. This CDR3 has 16 amino acids. Germline V lookup: CDR1 MNHEY, CDR2 SMNVEV (reference sequence). The CDR3 loop is CASPWKGGSCTDTQYF. DNA of the CDR3: TGTGCCAGCCCATGGAAGGGCGGGAGTTGCACAGATACGCAGTATTTT.

This clonotype has ten or more counts. The gene calls are TRBV10-3 and TRBJ2-1, with D uncertain. The V end lost 0 bases, the J end lost 4 bases, and 13 bases lay between the germline ends. Per the germline V gene, CDR1 is ENHRY and CDR2 is SYGVKD. The CDR3 spans 16 residues. CDR3 in DNA: TGTGCCATCAGTGAGTCGCCCCCGCACGTTTACAATGAGCAGTTCTTC. Amino acids: CAISESPPHVYNEQFF.

This clonotype has at least ten counts. The chain carries TRBV4-1 and TRBJ2-6, with unresolved D. Germline V gives CDR1 MGHRA, CDR2 YSYEKL. This CDR3 contains 17 residues. V was trimmed by 4 bases and J by 0 bases, leaving 13 bases between them. The CDR3 sequence is CASSPWTGLSGANVLTF. Here the CDR3 DNA reads TGCGCCAGCAGCCCATGGACGGGTCTCTCTGGGGCCAACGTCCTGACTTTC.

This clonotype occurred many times. The chain employs TRBV20-1 and TRBJ1-2; 7 bases are a match to TRBD1. The CDR3 spans 13 residues. Germline-derived CDR1 and CDR2 are DFQATT and SNEGSKA (reference sequence). V shed 4 bases, J shed 0 bases, and the junction held 2 bases outside the gene matches. The CDR3 DNA reads as TGCAGTGCTATTCAGGGGGCTAACTATGGCTACACCTTC. Its translation: CSAIQGANYGYTF.